This T cell receptor beta chain was identified in a study of CD8 T cells in ankylosing spondylitis. Points from the study as a whole: Blood of patients with ankylosing spondylitis appeared to be characterized by a TCR beta motif of fewer than 10 highly homologous variants. It was reported that disease-linked clones were significantly enriched in matched ankylosing spondylitis synovial fluid.

CDR1 MNHNS and CDR2 SASEGT come from the germline V gene. V was pared by 7 bases and J by 5 bases, with 11 bases of the junction left unmatched. CDR3 length: 16 amino acids. On this clonotype itself: What it recognizes is unknown.

Making the TCR beta libraries involved quantitative 5'-RACE with molecular barcodes. A single record per CDR3 protein comes from TCRdb applying MiXCR to the 5' RACE reads. The data contain roughly 180,000 distinct CDR3 sequences, more than 9% of them seen just once; the ten biggest clones take up just under 30%. Specimen: blood, either unsorted or a sorted T cell fraction (not recorded which). The rearrangement joins TRBV6-1 to TRBJ2-2; 9 positions match TRBD2. The receptor's source is a male donor with ankylosing spondylitis or in good health (not recorded which). The CDR3 region is CASKKEGGGATGELFF. CDR3 sequence (DNA): TGTGCCAGCAAAAAGGAGGGCGGGGGGGCAACCGGGGAGCTGTTTTTT.